The clone carrying this TCR beta chain has just one count. This specimen comes from a study of blood T cell repertoires in COVID-19. Looking at the study overall: Italy, Spain and the United States were the sources of the convalescent and acute COVID-19 samples. Sample material is recorded as cDNA or gDNA derived from T cells, B-cell-depleted T cells, or PBMCs.

V trimming: 3 bases; J trimming: 5 bases; junction bases outside the gene matches: 7. Germline V gene data show CDR1 as SGHNT and CDR2 as YYREEE (reference sequence). The CDR3 has 14 amino acids. As processed by the authors: The authors estimated nucleated cell counts from reference gene primer amplification. The method was immunoSEQ multiplex PCR; TCRdb's version includes in-frame clones alone and lacks a portion of them. V and J calls and clone size are as listed in that table; D and trimming were resolved from the DNA. Among approximately 110,000 clones, 60% to 85% were seen once, and the ten largest hold around 0.9%.

The sample was peripheral blood. This receptor was taken from a human donor with acute or convalescent COVID-19. The donor label of this sample is uncertain. The chain recombines TRBV5-4 with TRBJ1-2, with 7 bases that match TRBD1. CDR3: CASSSQGTVYGYTF. The CDR3 nucleotides read TGTGCCAGCAGCTCACAGGGGACAGTTTATGGCTACACCTTC.